This passage covers 9 T cell receptor beta chains from one sample sequenced in a study of early T cells in non-severe SARS-CoV-2 infection. In TCRdb, the 5' RACE reads were re-called with MiXCR into one record per CDR3 protein. The sample has about 99,000 distinct CDR3 sequences; 15% to 20% are singletons. The sample was whole blood. The source is an adult who was a healthcare worker with PCR-confirmed SARS-CoV-2 infection or an uninfected control (not recorded which).

The chain recombines TRBV19 with TRBJ2-1, with 9 bases identical to TRBD2. V was pared by 2 bases and J by 0 bases, with 5 bases of the junction left unmatched. CDR3 length equals 17 residues. Germline V gives CDR1 LNHDA, CDR2 SQIVND (reference sequence). CDR3 sequence reads: CASSIRGSGSSYNEQFF. The CDR3 DNA is TGTGCCAGTAGTATAAGGGGTAGCGGGAGCTCCTACAATGAGCAGTTCTTC. Full variable domain (rest looked up from reference TRBV19 and TRBJ2-1): DGGITQSPKYLFRKEGQNVTLSCEQNLNHDAMYWYRQDPGQGLRLIYYSQIVNDFQKGDIAEGYSVSREKKESFPLTVTSAQKNPTAFYLCASSIRGSGSSYNEQFFGPGTRLTVL.

This clonotype was detected only a few times. J is TRBJ2-1 and V is TRBV29-1, with a possible D match to TRBD1 (5 bases). CDR3 size: 14 residues. V was shortened by 4 bases and J by 4 bases, with 14 bases between the two germline ends. In germline, CDR1 is SQVTM, CDR2 ANQGSEA. CDR3: CSVGVGARYNEQFF. The CDR3, as DNA: TGCAGCGTTGGAGTAGGGGCCCGATACAATGAGCAGTTCTTC.

This clonotype came up a few times. V is TRBV24-1 and J is TRBJ2-1; no definite D call. Germline V gene data show CDR1 as KGHDR and CDR2 as SFDVKD. The V end was cut by 6 bases, the J end by 8 bases, with 10 bases between. This CDR3 region has 12 residues. CDR3: CATSQSGDEQFF. The CDR3 DNA is TGTGCCACCAGTCAGTCGGGCGATGAGCAGTTCTTC.

Many counts were recorded for this clonotype. This sequence joins TRBV27 and TRBJ2-2; 11 nucleotides align to TRBD2. V shed 5 bases and J 5 bases; nucleotides not matched to a gene: 13. The CDR3 length is 18 residues. Germline CDR1 MNHEY, CDR2 SMNVEV (reference sequence). The CDR3 coding sequence is TGTGCCAGCAGTATAACGGAGGGACTAGCGGACCCTACCGGGGAGCTGTTTTTT. Residues: CASSITEGLADPTGELFF.

This clonotype was found a few times. This CDR3 reads CASSLMRATPYGYTF. As DNA, the CDR3 is TGTGCCAGCAGCTTAATGAGGGCTACCCCCTATGGCTACACCTTC. V and J are TRBV7-2 and TRBJ1-2; D gene ambiguous. The CDR3 totals 15 residues. Germline V lookup: CDR1 SGHTA, CDR2 FQGNSA. Trimming removed 2 bases at V and 4 bases at J, with 14 bases between.

The rearrangement links TRBV12-5 to TRBJ2-3; D is unclear. The germline V gene encodes CDR1 LGHNT and CDR2 FRNRAP. V was pared by 6 bases and J by 5 bases, with 12 bases between. This CDR3 has 13 amino acids. DNA for the CDR3: TGTGCTAGTGGGCTGACATCCCGAGATACGCAGTATTTT. It yields the protein CASGLTSRDTQYF.

This clonotype was detected only a few times. The chain employs TRBV19 and TRBJ1-5; D not resolved. This CDR3 contains 13 residues. Germline V gene data show CDR1 as LNHDA and CDR2 as SQIVND (reference sequence). Trimming took off 9 bases at V and 4 bases at J, with 13 bases between the two ends. The DNA of the CDR3 is TGTGCCAGGCGAAGAGGAAGTAATCAGCCCCAGCATTTT. Amino acid sequence: CARRRGSNQPQHF.

This clonotype was counted between two and nine times. This chain connects TRBV28 to TRBJ2-7; tentative D call: TRBD2 (5 bases). This CDR3 comprises 16 residues. The V end was cut by 4 bases, the J end by 2 bases, with 18 bases between. From germline, CDR1 is MDHEN and CDR2 SYDVKM. The CDR3, as DNA: TGTGCCAGCAGTTGGGCGGGCAGCTACCTTGCCTACGAGCAGTACTTC. Translating gives CASSWAGSYLAYEQYF. Full variable domain (outside the CDR3, taken from reference TRBV28 and TRBJ2-7): DVKVTQSSRYLVKRTGEKVFLECVQDMDHENMFWYRQDPGLGLRLIYFSYDVKMKEKGDIPEGYSVSREKKERFSLILESASTNQTSMYLCASSWAGSYLAYEQYFGPGTRLTVT.

The V gene is TRBV9, the J gene TRBJ2-7; D tentatively reads TRBD1 or TRBD2 (5 bases each). CDR3 length: 16 residues. Trimming cost V 0 bases and J 0 bases, with 13 bases left between them. Looked up from germline, CDR1 is SGDLS and CDR2 is YYNGEE. This CDR3 is CASSVGRGVSSYEQYF. CDR3 bases: TGTGCCAGCAGCGTAGGGAGAGGGGTTAGCTCCTACGAGCAGTACTTC. The full variable domain, its missing parts supplied by reference TRBV9 and TRBJ2-7, is DSGVTQTPKHLITATGQRVTLRCSPRSGDLSVYWYQQSLDQGLQFLIQYYNGEERAKGNILERFSAQQFPDLHSELNLSSLELGDSALYFCASSVGRGVSSYEQYFGPGTRLTVT.